The 30 T cell receptor beta chains below come from one sample, sequenced in a study of cytomegalovirus exposure and HLA in healthy donors (dated by TCRdb to the late 2010s). Library preparation employed the immunoSEQ multiplex PCR assay. A mixture of 60 forward primers for TCR Vbeta segments and 13 reverse primers for TCR Jbeta segments was used in the multiplex PCR. As stored in TCRdb, this immuneACCESS dataset retains in-frame rearrangements with V and J assigned. A fraction of the clones does not appear; measured against another copy, unresolved V genes explain less than half of the discrepancy, and the remainder lacks a known reason. This sample is represented by fewer than 250,000 clones; over 60% of them were singletons. In total, the top ten clones hold approximately 4.8% of the sample. The sample consisted of PBMCs. The receptors originated from a young man in good health and CMV-seropositive.

This chain uses TRBV7-3 with TRBJ1-2, with D unresolved. CDR3 size: 13 residues. The V gene lost 2 bases and the J gene lost 0 bases, with 4 bases spanning the gap. Germline V lookup: CDR1 SGHTA, CDR2 FQGTGA. The chain's CDR3 is CASSLAANYGYTF. In nucleotides, the CDR3 is TGTGCCAGCAGCTTAGCAGCTAACTATGGCTACACCTTC.

On this clone itself: Within the sample, other DNA sequences also encode this same CDR3. The V call is TRBV5-4, the J call TRBJ1-3; D remains unclear. The CDR3 has 12 residues. The V and J ends lost 1 base and 4 bases respectively, with 3 bases between them. Per the germline V gene, CDR1 is SGHNT and CDR2 is YYREEE (reference sequence). The CDR3 spells CASSLSGNTIYF. The CDR3 nucleotides are TGTGCCAGCAGCTTGAGCGGAAACACCATATATTTT. The whole variable domain, filled in from reference TRBV5-4 and TRBJ1-3, reads ETGVTQSPTHLIKTRGQQVTLRCSSQSGHNTVSWYQQALGQGPQFIFQYYREEENGRGNFPPRFSGLQFPNYSSELNVNALELDDSALYLCASSLSGNTIYFGEGSWLTVV.

The chain joins TRBV6-4 to TRBJ2-1; the match to TRBD2 covers 8 bases. CDR1 MRHNA and CDR2 SNTAGT come from the germline V gene. The V gene end was trimmed by 7 bases and the J gene end by 6 bases; junction bases not matched to a gene: 5. The CDR3 sequence is 13 residues long. Here the CDR3 DNA reads TGTGCCAGCAAAGGACTAGCCTCCAATGAGCAGTTCTTC. Translated: CASKGLASNEQFF.

This sequence joins TRBV7-9 and TRBJ2-1; D may be TRBD2 (6 bases). This CDR3 region has 15 residues. Germline V gene lookup returns CDR1 SEHNR and CDR2 FQNEAQ (reference sequence). Trimming removed 1 base from V and 7 bases from J, with 14 bases in between. The CDR3 loop is CASSLGGVTGNEQFF. The CDR3 DNA is TGTGCCAGCAGCTTAGGGGGGGTGACCGGGAATGAGCAGTTCTTC. Using reference TRBV7-9 and TRBJ2-1 for the parts outside the CDR3, the full variable domain is DTGVSQNPRHKITKRGQNVTFRCDPISEHNRLYWYRQTLGQGPEFLTYFQNEAQLEKSRLLSDRFSAERPKGSFSTLEIQRTEQGDSAMYLCASSLGGVTGNEQFFGPGTRLTVL.

The sample holds one count of this clone. CDR3 protein: CASQTSGTYQETQYF. In DNA, the CDR3 is TGTGCCAGCCAGACTAGCGGGACTTATCAAGAGACCCAGTACTTC. V and J are TRBV27 and TRBJ2-5; TRBD2 matches 11 bases. Germline V gene data show CDR1 as MNHEY and CDR2 as SMNVEV (reference sequence). The CDR3 consists of 15 residues. Losses at the gene ends were 8 bases for V and 2 bases for J; bases not matched to a gene: 7.

The sample holds one count of this clone. In the same sample, other DNA sequences code for this CDR3. The CDR3 loop reads CASSPRDSSYEQYF. CDR3 coding DNA: TGTGCCAGCAGCCCCCGGGACTCATCCTACGAGCAGTACTTC. This rearrangement joins TRBV7-2 to TRBJ2-7; a possible D gene is TRBD2 (6 bases). Germline loops: CDR1 SGHTA, CDR2 FQGNSA. CDR3 size: 14 residues. V lost 5 bases and J 1 base, leaving 12 bases between the germline ends.

The chain is built from TRBV5-5 and TRBJ2-7; 7 bases map to TRBD1. Trimming at V came to 0 bases and at J to 7 bases, leaving 10 bases not matched to a gene. This CDR3 region has 15 residues. Germline V gene data show CDR1 as SGHKS and CDR2 as YYEKEE (reference sequence). CDR3 bases: TGTGCCAGCAGCTTGGATTCAGGGGGTTTTCAAGAGCAGTACTTC. Encoded protein: CASSLDSGGFQEQYF.

This clone was seen many times. The V gene is TRBV5-4, the J gene TRBJ1-3, with D tentatively TRBD1 (5 bases). The V and J ends lost 2 bases and 0 bases respectively, with 9 bases between them. Germline V gives CDR1 SGHNT, CDR2 YYREEE (reference sequence). The CDR3 covers 15 residues. The chain's CDR3 is CASSFLGGSGNTIYF. The CDR3 DNA follows: TGTGCCAGCAGCTTTCTGGGGGGCTCTGGAAACACCATATATTTT.

This chain's CDR3 is CASSLVTSGANVLTF. The CDR3 region has the DNA TGCGCCAGCAGCTTGGTCACATCTGGGGCCAACGTCCTGACTTTC. The rearrangement joins TRBV5-1 to TRBJ2-6; D uncertain. This CDR3 contains 15 residues. The germline gives CDR1 SGHRS, CDR2 YFSETQ. The ends were cut back, 0 bases at V and 1 base at J, with 5 bases in the middle.

The chain links TRBV5-4 to TRBJ1-1; 8 bases align to TRBD1. CDR1 and CDR2 from the germline V gene are SGHNT and YYREEE (reference sequence). Losses at the gene ends were 2 bases for V and 7 bases for J; bases not matched to a gene: 10. The CDR3 consists of 15 residues. The CDR3 region has the DNA TGTGCCAGCAGCTTCAACCCGGGACAGGTCCATGAAGCTTTCTTT. Residues: CASSFNPGQVHEAFF.

This sequence joins TRBV4-3 and TRBJ1-6, with a weak D call TRBD1 (5 bases). The V and J ends lost 4 bases and 8 bases respectively, with 12 bases between them. Per the germline V gene, CDR1 is LGHNA and CDR2 is YSLEER. This CDR3 spans 14 amino acids. CDR3 coding DNA: TGCGCCAGCAGCCCAGACAGCCAGGATTCACCCCTCCACTTT. Amino acids: CASSPDSQDSPLHF.

The V gene is TRBV18, the J gene TRBJ2-7; TRBD2 agrees at 9 bases. CDR3 size: 14 residues. V shed 3 bases and J 6 bases; nucleotides not matched to a gene: 6. Germline loops: CDR1 KGHSH, CDR2 LQKENI. The CDR3 nucleotides read TGTGCCAGCTCACCCTTAGCGGGAGAGGGCGAGCAGTACTTC. This sequence encodes CASSPLAGEGEQYF.

This chain uses TRBV4-3 with TRBJ1-4; D is undetermined. V was trimmed by 0 bases and J by 5 bases, leaving 13 bases between them. Germline CDR1 and CDR2: LGHNA and YSLEER. The CDR3 has 16 amino acids. The CDR3, as DNA: TGCGCCAGCAGCCAAGACTCGCCGGGATTAAATGAAAAACTGTTTTTT. Its protein is CASSQDSPGLNEKLFF.

In regard to this clone: Sequence at one end of the junction differs from germline and may be a read error. The V call is TRBV7-2, the J call TRBJ2-2; 11 bases fit TRBD2. The CDR3 totals 15 residues. Germline CDR1 SGHTA, CDR2 FQGNSA. The CDR3 spells CASTLLAGVAGELFF. The CDR3 nucleotides are TGTGCCAGCACCTTACTAGCGGGAGTGGCCGGGGAGCTGTTTTTT.

V is TRBV7-8 and J is TRBJ1-5; 8 positions match TRBD1. Germline V lookup: CDR1 SGHVS, CDR2 FQNEAQ. The CDR3 has 15 residues. J was trimmed by 4 bases and V by 5 bases; bases with no gene match: 7. CDR3 DNA: TGTGCCAGCAGCCCTACGTGGACAGGGAATCAGCCCCAGCATTTT. Its protein is CASSPTWTGNQPQHF.

In DNA, the CDR3 is TGCGCCAGCAGCCAGAACCACCGGACAGGGGAAGGTCGAAGTGGCTACACCTTC. This gives the protein CASSQNHRTGEGRSGYTF. The chain joins TRBV4-3 to TRBJ1-2; TRBD1 matches at 9 bases. Per germline, CDR1 LGHNA and CDR2 YSLEER. The CDR3 is 18 amino acids. V shed 3 bases, J shed 7 bases, and the junction held 18 bases outside the gene matches.

The chain uses TRBV7-9 and TRBJ1-1; D call uncertain. The CDR3 consists of 12 residues. Germline V CDR1 and CDR2: SEHNR, FQNEAQ (reference sequence). V was clipped by 5 bases and J by 5 bases, with 9 bases between them. CDR3 nucleotide sequence: TGTGCCAGCAGCCAAGCGAGGACTGAAGCTTTCTTT. This gives the protein CASSQARTEAFF.

The chain recombines TRBV2 with TRBJ1-4; no definite D call. This CDR3 has 14 amino acids. Germline V gene data show CDR1 as SNHLY and CDR2 as FYNNEI. Trimming pared 3 bases from V and 5 bases from J, leaving 10 bases between. In DNA form, the CDR3 reads TGTGCCAGCAGTGAGTCGCGGCTAAATGAAAAACTGTTTTTT. It yields the protein CASSESRLNEKLFF.

The chain has TRBV9 and TRBJ1-4; D is possibly TRBD1 (5 bases). The CDR3 is made up of 13 amino acids. Deletions cut 1 base from V and 8 bases from J, with 9 bases between. Germline loops: CDR1 SGDLS, CDR2 YYNGEE. Here the CDR3 reads CASSVTGGEKLFF. CDR3 sequence (DNA): TGTGCCAGCAGCGTAACCGGGGGGGAAAAACTGTTTTTT. Full variable domain (rest looked up from reference TRBV9 and TRBJ1-4): DSGVTQTPKHLITATGQRVTLRCSPRSGDLSVYWYQQSLDQGLQFLIQYYNGEERAKGNILERFSAQQFPDLHSELNLSSLELGDSALYFCASSVTGGEKLFFGSGTQLSVL.

The chain joins TRBV7-9 to TRBJ2-7, with TRBD1 as a possible D gene (6 bases). CDR1 SEHNR and CDR2 FQNEAQ come from the germline V gene (reference sequence). V was cut by 5 bases and J by 0 bases, with 17 bases left in between. The CDR3 length is 16 residues. The CDR3 bases are TGTGCCAGCAGCCTTCCGGGACACCAGAGCTCCTACGAGCAGTACTTC. Amino acids: CASSLPGHQSSYEQYF.

The gene calls are TRBV7-9 and TRBJ2-3; 7 nucleotides align to TRBD1. Trimming at V came to 6 bases and at J to 0 bases, leaving 9 bases not matched to a gene. The CDR3 loop spans 16 amino acids. Germline V gene lookup returns CDR1 SEHNR and CDR2 FQNEAQ (reference sequence). The CDR3 here is CASSWPGQQSTDTQYF. The CDR3 DNA is TGTGCCAGCAGTTGGCCGGGACAGCAAAGCACAGATACGCAGTATTTT. The whole variable domain, filled in from reference TRBV7-9 and TRBJ2-3, reads DTGVSQNPRHKITKRGQNVTFRCDPISEHNRLYWYRQTLGQGPEFLTYFQNEAQLEKSRLLSDRFSAERPKGSFSTLEIQRTEQGDSAMYLCASSWPGQQSTDTQYFGPGTRLTVL.

This clone has more than one count but fewer than ten. The J gene is TRBJ2-7, the V gene TRBV30; 7 bases match TRBD1. Looked up from germline, CDR1 is GTSNPN and CDR2 is SVGIG (reference sequence). Unmatched junction bases numbered 4, after V lost 3 bases and J lost 5 bases. The CDR3 length is 12 residues. As DNA, the CDR3 is TGTGCCTGGAGCATTCAGGGGGACGAGCAGTACTTC. This encodes CAWSIQGDEQYF.

The genes are TRBV6-5 and TRBJ1-2; D call uncertain. This CDR3 is built from 15 residues. V was trimmed by 6 bases and J by 2 bases, leaving 16 bases between them. Germline V gene sequence: CDR1 MNHEY, CDR2 SVGAGI. CDR3 region: CASRAPGWPNYGYTF. The CDR3 DNA sequence: TGTGCCAGCAGGGCCCCAGGCTGGCCCAACTATGGCTACACCTTC.

The chain uses TRBV19 and TRBJ1-4; 8 bases align to TRBD1. The CDR3 has 15 amino acids. Per the germline V gene, CDR1 is LNHDA and CDR2 is SQIVND (reference sequence). Trimming took 4 bases from V and 6 from J; bases not matched to a gene: 7. CDR3 residues: CASSNVGQGYEKLFF. CDR3 coding DNA: TGTGCCAGTAGTAACGTTGGACAGGGTTATGAAAAACTGTTTTTT.

The chain has TRBV19 and TRBJ2-3; D might be TRBD2 (6 bases). This CDR3 has 13 residues. The V gene's germline CDR1 is LNHDA and CDR2 SQIVND (reference sequence). The CDR3 bases are TGTGCTACCTCTGGCGGGGGCACAGATACGCAGTATTTT. Protein: CATSGGGTDTQYF.

The chain joins TRBV9 to TRBJ2-7; TRBD2 might be the D (6 bases). From germline, CDR1 is SGDLS and CDR2 YYNGEE. CDR3 size: 14 residues. V was shortened by 4 bases and J by 0 bases, with 11 bases between the two germline ends. This chain's CDR3 is CASSPEGLSYEQYF. CDR3 DNA sequence: TGTGCCAGCAGCCCCGAGGGACTCTCCTACGAGCAGTACTTC.

The chain employs TRBV4-3 and TRBJ2-1; D unclear. This CDR3 region has 13 residues. Trimming left V 3 bases short and J 5 bases short, with 8 bases between. Germline V gene data show CDR1 as LGHNA and CDR2 as YSLEER. The CDR3 DNA is TGCGCCAGCAGCCAGTTACTTGACAATGAGCAGTTCTTC. This codes for CASSQLLDNEQFF.

The V call is TRBV5-4, the J call TRBJ2-7; TRBD1 agrees at 7 bases. This CDR3 comprises 15 residues. Per the germline V gene, CDR1 is SGHNT and CDR2 is YYREEE (reference sequence). Trimming took 2 bases from V and 0 from J; bases not matched to a gene: 5. The CDR3 DNA is TGTGCCAGCAGCTTAGAGGGACAGACCTCCTACGAGCAGTACTTC. It is translated as CASSLEGQTSYEQYF.

The chain has TRBV18 and TRBJ1-5, with a possible D match to TRBD1 (6 bases). The CDR3 is 13 residues long. Germline CDR1 KGHSH, CDR2 LQKENI. Trimming pared 3 bases from V and 4 bases from J, leaving 7 bases between. The CDR3 reads CASSPRGNQPQHF. The DNA of the CDR3 is TGTGCCAGCTCACCCAGGGGAAATCAGCCCCAGCATTTT. Full variable domain (outside the CDR3, taken from reference TRBV18 and TRBJ1-5): NAGVMQNPRHLVRRRGQEARLRCSPMKGHSHVYWYRQLPEEGLKFMVYLQKENIIDESGMPKERFSAEFPKEGPSILRIQQVVRGDSAAYFCASSPRGNQPQHFGDGTRLSIL.

This chain links TRBV5-1 with TRBJ2-5, with 8 positions matching TRBD2. The CDR3 is made up of 13 amino acids. V trimming: 4 bases; J trimming: 4 bases; junction bases outside the gene matches: 3. The germline CDR1 and CDR2 sequences are SGHRS and YFSETQ. The CDR3 coding sequence is TGCGCCAGCAGCCCGGGGGGGGGAGAGACCCAGTACTTC. Amino acids: CASSPGGGETQYF.